Listed below are T cell receptor beta chains from one sample, sequenced in a study of beta chain features in type 1 diabetes. The data were produced by immunoSEQ multiplex PCR, yet TCRdb's version contains in-frame clones alone and is incomplete. The sample shows nearly 250,000 clones, approximately 14% of them seen only once. The sequenced sample was naive CD4+ T cells from blood. The receptor set was obtained from a woman between 40 and 55 years old in good health. CDR3s include the opening cysteine and the closing phenylalanine or tryptophan. A D gene is named only where the DNA matches it firmly. The listing skips clone size in some rows; elsewhere it reads once, few, many or a size class.

.,TRBV14,few,TRBJ1-2,TGTGCCAGCAGCCCGGGACTGGGCTATGGCTACACCTTC,CASSPGLGYGYTF
.,TRBV5-1,few,TRBJ2-5,TGCGCCAGCAGGGCCGGCCGCGGGGATCAAGAGACCCAGTACTTC,CASRAGRGDQETQYF
.,TRBV7-9,.,TRBJ2-7,TGTGCCAGCAGCTTAACAGGGCCTCTCGAGCAGTACTTC,CASSLTGPLEQYF
TRBD2,TRBV2,.,TRBJ2-2,TGTGCCAGCAGTGTCCGACTAGCGAGGGGCGGGGAGCTGTTTTTT,CASSVRLARGGELFF
TRBD1,TRBV5-4,few,TRBJ2-1,TGTGCCAGCAGCTTGAGGACAGGGTTGGGTGAGCAGTTCTTC,CASSLRTGLGEQFF
TRBD1,TRBV6-5,.,TRBJ1-2,TGTGCCAGCAGCAACAGGGGTCCCAAGGGCTACACCTTC,CASSNRGPKGYTF
.,TRBV7-9,few,TRBJ1-1,TGTGCCAGCAGCCCTTTGACAGCTCTTAACACTGAAGCTTTCTTT,CASSPLTALNTEAFF
.,TRBV6-5,.,TRBJ1-1,TGTGCCAGCAGAACGACAGGGAACACTGAAGCTTTCTTT,CASRTTGNTEAFF
.,TRBV6-1,few,TRBJ2-7,TGTGCCAGCCTCCAGGGATCGGGTTCCACCTACGAGCAGTACTTC,CASLQGSGSTYEQYF
.,TRBV5-6,.,TRBJ1-5,TGTGCCAGCAGCTACGGAGGATACTCAGGTCAGCCCCAGCATTTT,CASSYGGYSGQPQHF
.,TRBV18,few,TRBJ1-2,TGTGCCAGCTCACCACCAGCTGTCAACTATGGCTACACCTTC,CASSPPAVNYGYTF
.,TRBV6-5,few,TRBJ2-7,TGTGCCAGCAGTTACGGACAGCTCTACGAGCAGTACTTC,CASSYGQLYEQYF
.,TRBV4-1,.,TRBJ1-6,TGCGCCAGCAGCTCGCGGGAGGGGCGATCGGTCAATTCACCCCTCCACTTT,CASSSREGRSVNSPLHF
.,TRBV6-5,.,TRBJ2-7,TGTGCCAGCAGGCCCCACCCGGTCGGGGAGCAGTACTTC,CASRPHPVGEQYF
TRBD1,TRBV10-3,few,TRBJ2-7,TGTGCCATCAGTGAGTGGGACAGTAGCTCCTACGAGCAGTACTTC,CAISEWDSSSYEQYF
TRBD1,TRBV11-2,.,TRBJ2-5,TGTGCCAGCAGACCCGGGACAGGGGAAACCCCAAGGCAAGAGACCCAGTACTTC,CASRPGTGETPRQETQYF
TRBD2,TRBV11-2,.,TRBJ2-7,TGTGCCAGCAGGCAAGCGGGGGGCCGCTCCTACGAGCAGTACTTC,CASRQAGGRSYEQYF
.,TRBV6-5,few,TRBJ2-5,TGTGCCAGCAGTTACCAGGGAGGAGAGACCCAGTACTTC,CASSYQGGETQYF
TRBD2,TRBV9,few,TRBJ2-2,TGTGCCAGCAGCGGCCCGGGAGGCGGCACCGGGGAGCTGTTTTTT,CASSGPGGGTGELFF
.,TRBV14,.,TRBJ2-5,TGTGCCAGCAGTCGTGGGCCTTTGGAGACCCAGTACTTC,CASSRGPLETQYF
TRBD1,TRBV6-5,few,TRBJ1-5,TGTGCCAGCAGTTCCGAGACAGGGGCCTCCAATCAGCCCCAGCATTTT,CASSSETGASNQPQHF
.,TRBV9,few,TRBJ2-2,TGTGCCAGCAGCGCCGGACAGTTCGCGAACACCGGGGAGCTGTTTTTT,CASSAGQFANTGELFF
.,TRBV21-1,.,TRBJ1-5,TGTGCCAGCAGCAAAGGGGCCAGGGGGCGGACTCAGCCCCAGCATTTT,CASSKGARGRTQPQHF
TRBD1,TRBV7-9,few,TRBJ1-1,TGTGCCAGCAGCATCTCCGGGACAGGGGTGAACACTGAAGCTTTCTTT,CASSISGTGVNTEAFF
.,TRBV25-1,few,TRBJ1-2,TGTGCCAGCACGGGCACGGGGGTCTATGGCTACACCTTC,CASTGTGVYGYTF
TRBD2,TRBV9,.,TRBJ2-7,TGTGCCAGCAGCGTAAGCGCTGCGGCGGGGGGATCTCTCGAGCAGTACTTC,CASSVSAAAGGSLEQYF
.,TRBV6-6,few,TRBJ2-3,TGTGCCAGCACTCAAAACTTAAAAGTAACGCAGTATTTT,CASTQNLKVTQYF
.,TRBV6-1,.,TRBJ2-7,TGTGCCAGCAGGACCCTGGAGGGGGCAACGTACGAGCAGTACTTC,CASRTLEGATYEQYF
.,TRBV21-1,few,TRBJ2-3,TGTGCCAGCAGCAAAGTGGGCAGCACAGATACGCAGTATTTT,CASSKVGSTDTQYF
TRBD2,TRBV6-5,.,TRBJ2-5,TGTGCCAGCAGTTACTCGAAAGCGGGGAGGGGGACCCAGTACTTC,CASSYSKAGRGTQYF
.,TRBV5-4,few,TRBJ1-1,TGTGCCAGCAGCCGGGCGCTGAGGGGACTGAATTTTGAAGCTTTCTTT,CASSRALRGLNFEAFF
.,TRBV2,few,TRBJ2-6,TGTGCCAGCAAGAGCTCTGGGGCCAACGTCCTGACTTTC,CASKSSGANVLTF
.,TRBV29-1,.,TRBJ2-5,TGCAGCGTTCTGGGGGCGGGTTGGGGAGAGACCCAGTACTTC,CSVLGAGWGETQYF
.,TRBV6-5,.,TRBJ2-5,TGTGCCAGCAGATGGGGGCAGGAACTTCAAGAGACCCAGTACTTC,CASRWGQELQETQYF
TRBD2,TRBV4-1,.,TRBJ2-7,TGCGCCTTGGGAGGGATCCACGAGCAGTACTTC,CALGGIHEQYF
TRBD1,TRBV7-9,.,TRBJ2-1,TGTGCCAGCAGCTTAGGACAGGGGTATGAGCAGTTCTTC,CASSLGQGYEQFF
.,TRBV5-6,.,TRBJ2-5,TGTGCCAGCAGCCTCAGGGTTCGAGAGACCCAGTACTTC,CASSLRVRETQYF